These 19 T cell receptor beta chains were all obtained from the same sample, sequenced in a study of immune characterization of retroperitoneal liposarcoma. TCRdb itself ran the PCR reads through MiXCR, one entry per CDR3 protein. The data hold a few thousand distinct CDR3 sequences, with approximately 29% observed a single time. The sequencing input was blood. All receptors come from a female donor with retroperitoneal liposarcoma.

The chain combines TRBV20-1 with TRBJ2-1; the match to TRBD1 covers 7 bases. Germline loops: CDR1 DFQATT, CDR2 SNEGSKA (reference sequence). The CDR3 is made up of 14 amino acids. Germline trimming cut 3 bases from V and 7 bases from J; bases unmatched to any gene: 9. In DNA form, the CDR3 reads TGCAGTGCTAGGATGCGGCAGGGGGATAATGAGCAGTTCTTC. Amino acids: CSARMRQGDNEQFF.

J is TRBJ2-3 and V is TRBV6-2 or TRBV6-3; D could derive from TRBD1 or TRBD2 (5 bases each). V was clipped by 8 bases and J by 2 bases, with 14 bases between them. The CDR3 extends over 14 amino acids. The germline gives CDR1 MNHEY, CDR2 SVGEGT. CDR3 DNA: TGTGCCAGCGGGGCAGGGACCTACACAGATACGCAGTATTTT. Residues: CASGAGTYTDTQYF.

This clonotype is classed as medium-sized. The CDR3 bases are TGTGCCAGCAGACTGGGGACTAGCGGGAGGTCTAGCACAGATACGCAGTATTTT. Protein sequence: CASRLGTSGRSSTDTQYF. The gene calls are TRBV6-1 and TRBJ2-3; 15 nucleotides line up with TRBD2. V lost 6 bases, J lost 0 bases, and 7 bases stayed unmatched. Looked up from germline, CDR1 is MNHNS and CDR2 is SASEGT. The CDR3 runs 18 residues.

This clonotype came up once. The rearrangement joins TRBV25-1 to TRBJ2-5; D is perhaps TRBD2 (7 bases). This CDR3 has 16 amino acids. Trimming stripped 2 bases from V and 4 bases from J, with 17 bases between. The germline V gene has CDR1 MGHDK and CDR2 SYGVNS. CDR3 DNA: TGTGCCAGCAGTGAACACCCAACGGGGGGCGTAGAGACCCAGTACTTC. Its protein product is CASSEHPTGGVETQYF.

By proportion, this clonotype is medium-sized. In nucleotides, the CDR3 is TGTGCCAGCAGTTACTCAGGACATAGCAAAGAGACCCAGTACTTC. The encoded protein is CASSYSGHSKETQYF. J is TRBJ2-5 and V is TRBV6-5; weak D call: TRBD1 (5 bases). The CDR3 is 15 amino acids. CDR1 and CDR2 (germline): MNHEY, SVGAGI. With 0 bases removed from V and 3 bases from J, the gap between germline ends came to 11 bases.

In this sample, this clonotype turned up once. J is TRBJ2-1 and V is TRBV6-6; 9 nucleotides match TRBD2. The J call is doubtful: the DNA matches TRBJ2-5 better. The CDR3 contains 16 residues. CDR1 is MNHNY and CDR2 is SVGAGI in the germline V gene (reference sequence). CDR3 coding DNA: TGTGCCAGCAGTTACTCGTCTAGCGGGAACCAAGAGACCCAGTACTTC. Its protein is CASSYSSSGNQETQYF.

There are a few counts of this clonotype. This chain uses TRBV4-2 with TRBJ2-1; D possibly matches TRBD1 or TRBD2 (5 bases each). The germline V gene has CDR1 LGHNA and CDR2 YNFKEQ. The V and J ends lost 1 base and 5 bases respectively, with 18 bases between them. The CDR3 runs 17 residues. CDR3 protein: CASSQGRDPEVNNEQFF. The CDR3 region has the DNA TGTGCCAGCAGCCAAGGACGGGACCCCGAAGTTAACAATGAGCAGTTCTTC.

This clonotype is labeled medium-sized (0.01 to 0.1%). This chain joins TRBV6-4 and TRBJ2-3; weak D call: TRBD2 (7 bases). The CDR3 covers 14 residues. V gave up 3 bases and J gave up 9 bases, with 16 bases separating them. The germline gives CDR1 MRHNA, CDR2 SNTAGT. The CDR3 nucleotides read TGTGCCAGCAGTGAAGGAGAAGGGGGAGGGACGCAGTATTTT. Translating gives CASSEGEGGGTQYF.

Within the sample, this clonotype is medium-sized. The CDR3 sequence is CASSWDGNTEAFF. The CDR3 region has the DNA TGTGCCAGCAGTTGGGACGGGAACACTGAAGCTTTCTTT. The chain combines TRBV6-6 with TRBJ1-1, with D possibly TRBD1 on 5 matching bases. Trimming pared 4 bases from V and 1 base from J, leaving 7 bases between. The CDR3 is 13 amino acids. CDR1 is MNHNY, CDR2 SVGAGI, per germline (reference sequence).

This clonotype has only a few counts. The chain combines TRBV10-2 with TRBJ2-3, with 8 bases matching TRBD1. The CDR3 contains 16 residues. Germline CDR1 is WSHSY and CDR2 is SAAADI. V trimming: 6 bases; J trimming: 1 base; junction bases outside the gene matches: 9. The CDR3 spells CASRAGQGLGTDTQYF. In DNA, the CDR3 is TGCGCCAGCAGGGCCGGACAGGGATTAGGCACAGATACGCAGTATTTT.

The CDR3 sequence: CASSLVETQYF. The DNA of the CDR3 is TGTGCCAGCAGTTTAGTAGAGACCCAGTACTTC. The V and J genes are TRBV12-3 or TRBV12-4 and TRBJ2-5; D is unclear. Trimming stripped 1 base from V and 4 bases from J, with 1 base between. CDR3 length: 11 residues.

The V and J genes are TRBV28 and TRBJ2-5; 9 bases agree with TRBD2. Near its end, the DNA agrees better with TRBJ2-1, so the J call may be wrong. Germline V gives CDR1 MDHEN, CDR2 SYDVKM. There are 17 residues in the CDR3. CDR3 DNA: TGTGCCAGCATCCCGGGGGGTGGCGGGGGGGGCTTCTATGAGCAGTTCTTC. Residues: CASIPGGGGGGFYEQFF.

The rearrangement uses TRBV7-8 and TRBJ2-1, with 11 positions matching TRBD2. The DNA end lines up better with TRBJ2-7; the J call may be wrong. CDR1 is SGHVS, CDR2 FQNEAQ, per germline. There are 16 residues in the CDR3. The DNA of the CDR3 is TGTGCCAGCAGGATGTACACTAGCGGGAGAATCTACGAGCAGTACTTC. It specifies CASRMYTSGRIYEQYF.

This clonotype was seen only a few times. This rearrangement joins TRBV6-1 to TRBJ2-1; 10 bases agree with TRBD2. With the DNA end fitting TRBJ2-7 better, the J assignment may be wrong. Germline values: CDR1 MNHNS, CDR2 SASEGT. The CDR3 runs 18 residues. CDR3 DNA sequence: TGTGCCAGCAGTGCGGCTAGCGGGGGTCTTAGCTCCTACAATGAGCAGTACTTC. Translating gives CASSAASGGLSSYNEQYF.

This clonotype was observed a few times. The chain employs TRBV6-1 and TRBJ1-3; D is ambiguous. CDR1 and CDR2 (germline): MNHNS, SASEGT. V dropped 1 base and J dropped 0 bases, with 7 bases sitting between them. This CDR3 contains 15 residues. The CDR3 region is CASSEEWNSGNTIYF. In nucleotides, the CDR3 is TGTGCCAGCAGTGAAGAATGGAACTCTGGAAACACCATATATTTT.

CDR3 sequence (DNA): TGTGCCAGCAGTTACTCGGTCGGCAATGAGCAGTTCTTC. As protein: CASSYSVGNEQFF. The J gene is TRBJ2-1, the V gene TRBV6-6, with no clear D. V lost 0 bases and J lost 6, with 6 bases in between. Germline loops: CDR1 MNHNY, CDR2 SVGAGI (reference sequence). This CDR3 spans 13 amino acids.

This clonotype is large within its sample. The V and J genes are TRBV6-1 and TRBJ2-1; the D is unclear. The length of the CDR3 is 12 residues. CDR1 MNHNS and CDR2 SASEGT come from the germline V gene. Trimming removed 0 bases from V and 6 bases from J, with 3 bases in between. This CDR3 reads CASSEAVNEQFF. The CDR3, as DNA: TGTGCCAGCAGTGAAGCTGTCAATGAGCAGTTCTTC.

This chain's CDR3 is CASTLGGSQETQFF. The CDR3 region has the DNA TGTGCCAGCACCTTGGGGGGTTCCCAAGAGACCCAGTTCTTC. The rearrangement links TRBV12-3 or TRBV12-4 to TRBJ2-1; D is perhaps TRBD2 (6 bases). Trimming left V 7 bases short and J 13 bases short, with 23 bases between. This CDR3 spans 14 amino acids.

This chain uses TRBV6-1 with TRBJ2-6, with unresolved D. Deletions cut 3 bases from V and 0 bases from J, with 9 bases between. CDR1 MNHNS and CDR2 SASEGT come from the germline V gene. CDR3 length: 16 residues. CDR3 coding DNA: TGTGCCAGCAGTGAGGCGAGGCTCTCTGGGGCCAACGTCCTGACTTTC. This encodes CASSEARLSGANVLTF.